This T cell receptor beta chain was sequenced for a study of Ad26.COV2.S vaccination and SARS-CoV-2 variants. V lost 4 bases and J 4 bases, leaving 10 bases between the germline ends. This CDR3 is built from 13 residues. The germline V gene encodes CDR1 SGHTA and CDR2 FQGTGA. For this clone: Its antigen is not known.

The treatment was: over 15 received Ad26.COV2.S at low or high dose, single or two shots; 5 received placebo; per-sample allocation not given. Sampling took place 63 days after the first vaccine or placebo injection. Data came from immunoSEQ multiplex PCR; TCRdb stores just in-frame clones and leaves some out. In the table there are around 450,000 clones, 80% to 90% of which are singletons. Findings of the study overall: Overall T cell responses may have been underestimated by the analyses of TCR breadth and depth.

This receptor was obtained from a person between 18 and 59 years old who received the Ad26.COV2.S COVID-19 vaccine or a placebo. This chain connects TRBV7-3 to TRBJ1-2, with D tentatively TRBD1 (5 bases). Sequenced material: peripheral blood, taken in a trial of Ad26.COV2.S vaccine versus placebo. The CDR3 nucleotides are TGTGCCAGCAGCTCCGGCGGGACCTATGGCTACACCTTC. Its protein product is CASSSGGTYGYTF.